A selection of T cell receptor beta chains follows, all from one sample in a study of OX40 agonist ivuxolimab in advanced cancers. The table came from immunoSEQ multiplex PCR; TCRdb's copy has only in-frame clones and leaves some out. The sample carries about 66,000 clones, around 87% recorded once. Specimen: CD4+ or CD8+ T cells sorted from blood, collected in a trial of the OX40 agonist ivuxolimab. These receptor sequences come from an adult with an advanced solid tumor such as melanoma, head and neck, liver or kidney cancer. Both conserved end residues are part of each CDR3. The D gene is left open where the match is weak. Size tells how often a clone was seen (once, few, many) or the class of an expanded clone, and some rows leave it out.

>TRBV12-5|NA|TRBJ1-1|NA
CASGSSGDTEAFF
TGTGCTAGTGGTTCCTCAGGGGACACTGAAGCTTTCTTT
>TRBV5-4|NA|TRBJ1-2|NA
CASTLGGRSYGYTF
TGTGCCAGCACCCTGGGGGGGAGGTCCTATGGCTACACCTTC
>TRBV7-2|TRBD2|TRBJ2-7|NA
CASSLPPGAGGRGYEQYF
TGTGCCAGCAGCTTACCGCCGGGGGCGGGGGGGCGTGGGTACGAGCAGTACTTC
>TRBV5-4|TRBD1|TRBJ2-2|NA
CASSSQGAQGGELFF
TGTGCCAGCAGCTCCCAGGGGGCGCAGGGCGGGGAGCTGTTTTTT
>TRBV5-4|TRBD1|TRBJ2-1|once
CASTRQGLYNEQFF
TGTGCCAGCACCCGACAGGGGTTATACAATGAGCAGTTCTTC
>TRBV21-1|NA|TRBJ1-1|NA
CASSTHRESATEAFF
TGTGCCAGCAGCACCCACAGGGAGTCGGCCACTGAAGCTTTCTTT
>TRBV5-4|NA|TRBJ2-1|once
CASSFGGGTNYNEQFF
TGTGCCAGCAGCTTCGGGGGAGGGACAAACTACAATGAGCAGTTCTTC
>TRBV6-5|NA|TRBJ2-1|NA
CASSPMRGSYNEQFF
TGTGCCAGCAGCCCAATGAGGGGCTCCTACAATGAGCAGTTCTTC
>TRBV2|TRBD1|TRBJ1-2|NA
CASSEGQGYGYTF
TGTGCCAGCAGTGAAGGACAGGGCTATGGCTACACCTTC
>TRBV6-1|NA|TRBJ1-5|NA
CASSEMSNQPQHF
TGTGCCAGCAGTGAAATGAGCAATCAGCCCCAGCATTTT
>TRBV7-2|NA|TRBJ2-7|NA
CASSYSPAEQYF
TGTGCCAGCAGCTACTCCCCTGCCGAGCAGTACTTC
>TRBV9|NA|TRBJ2-5|NA
CASSRAIQETQYF
TGTGCCAGCAGTAGGGCCATCCAAGAGACCCAGTACTTC
>TRBV6-5|NA|TRBJ2-3|once
CASSYSYSTDTQYF
TGTGCCAGCAGTTACTCGTACTCCACAGATACGCAGTATTTT
>TRBV19|NA|TRBJ1-6|NA
CASRSYREGDSSPLHF
TGTGCCAGTAGATCATACAGGGAAGGAGACAGTTCACCCCTCCACTTT
>TRBV7-9|TRBD2|TRBJ2-3|NA
CASSSRTSGGTDTQYF
TGTGCCAGCAGCTCGCGGACTAGCGGGGGGACAGATACGCAGTATTTT
>TRBV7-2|NA|TRBJ1-5|NA
CASSLDTTSNQPQHF
TGTGCCAGCAGCCTAGACACAACTAGCAATCAGCCCCAGCATTTT
>TRBV5-6|NA|TRBJ1-2|NA
CASSLSMDGYTF
TGTGCCAGCAGCTTATCCATGGATGGCTACACCTTC
>TRBV5-1|NA|TRBJ2-5|NA
CASSLVSGEETQYF
TGCGCCAGCAGCTTGGTTAGCGGAGAAGAGACCCAGTACTTC
>TRBV7-2|TRBD2|TRBJ2-1|NA
CASSLGGGGGWNEQFF
TGTGCCAGCAGCTTAGGGGGCGGGGGGGGATGGAATGAGCAGTTCTTC
>TRBV11-2|NA|TRBJ2-7|NA
CASSSDGSYEQYF
TGTGCCAGCAGCTCGGACGGGTCCTACGAGCAGTACTTC
>TRBV7-6|TRBD1|TRBJ2-1|NA
CASSGDRGNEQFF
TGTGCCAGCAGCGGGGACAGGGGCAATGAGCAGTTCTTC
>TRBV4-3|NA|TRBJ1-1|NA
CASSQELPRGTLGNTEAFF
TGCGCCAGCAGCCAAGAGCTCCCCCGGGGGACCCTCGGGAACACTGAAGCTTTCTTT